This T cell receptor (beta chain) stems from a study of CXCR3-negative and CXCR3-positive naive CD8 T cells. Findings of the study overall: When CXCR3-positive naive cells were set against CXCR3-negative naive cells, the former had more hydrophobic TRB CDR3s.

Concerning this clonotype: Its matching antigen is unknown.

CDR3 size: 13 residues. The germline V gene encodes CDR1 MNHEY and CDR2 SVGEGT. The libraries of TRB cDNA were constructed through 5' RACE using UMI labels. TCRdb re-called the 5' RACE reads, yielding one record per CDR3 amino acid sequence without DNA. This listing includes some 50,000 distinct CDR3 sequences. Source material: naive CXCR3+ CD8+ T cells from blood. Regarding subset: CD45RO-CCR7+CD27+CD95- naive CD8+ T cells expressing CXCR3 (TNR3+). This TCR was recovered from a human donor in good health. Some clones in this sample may be carry-over from other donors' samples. This chain joins TRBV6-2 or TRBV6-3 and TRBJ1-2. The CDR3 is CASSMADYYGYTF.